This T cell receptor beta chain was observed in a study of blood T cell repertoires in COVID-19. Looking at the study overall: The origin of the acute and convalescent COVID-19 samples was the United States, Italy and Spain. The cDNA or gDNA used as material had been derived from T cells, B-cell-depleted T cells, or PBMCs.

Authors' methods: Estimation of nucleated cell counts was performed using reference gene primer amplification. Repertoires were generated with immunoSEQ multiplex PCR, while TCRdb's copy carries only in-frame clones and drops some. V, J and clone size are taken as reported in that table, and D and trimming were inferred from the DNA itself. The sample lists approximately 50,000 clones; roughly four fifths were seen once. V gave up 0 bases and J gave up 1 base, with 7 bases separating them. The germline gives CDR1 SGHRS, CDR2 YFSETQ. The CDR3 is 14 residues long. This TCR came from a man between 65 and 85 years old with active COVID-19. Sequencing used peripheral blood. The chain employs TRBV5-1 and TRBJ1-1, with unresolved D. CDR3 loop: CASSLGHANTEAFF. The CDR3 DNA reads as TGCGCCAGCAGCTTGGGACACGCGAACACTGAAGCTTTCTTT.